The entry below describes one T cell receptor beta chain. The antigen is not known. The sample originates from a study of cytotoxic CD8 clonotypes in ibrutinib-treated CLL. Background on the study: For this cohort, patients were ten to eleven relapsed/refractory and approximately 14 treatment-naive, while 17 to 18 were IGHV unmutated. Treatment had run for a median approximately twelve months, range 6 to 36, when response samples were taken.

V lost 1 base and J 2 bases, leaving 15 bases between the germline ends. The length of the CDR3 is 17 residues. Germline values: CDR1 LNHDA, CDR2 SQIVND (reference sequence). Study-level results: The study found baseline clonality above age-matched healthy donors, tracking circulating CD8+ T-cell counts.

Measured with immunoSEQ multiplex PCR; TCRdb has only the in-frame clones, and not every one. The sample includes roughly 220,000 clones, 70% to 75% of them seen just once. The chain combines TRBV19 with TRBJ2-1; D is tentatively TRBD1 or TRBD2 (5 bases each). Specimen: PBMCs, collected after 12 months of ibrutinib treatment. The source is a human donor with chronic lymphocytic leukemia. This chain's CDR3 is CASSIGATQGPYNEQFF. The CDR3 DNA reads TGTGCCAGTAGTATAGGGGCAACCCAGGGACCCTACAATGAGCAGTTCTTC.